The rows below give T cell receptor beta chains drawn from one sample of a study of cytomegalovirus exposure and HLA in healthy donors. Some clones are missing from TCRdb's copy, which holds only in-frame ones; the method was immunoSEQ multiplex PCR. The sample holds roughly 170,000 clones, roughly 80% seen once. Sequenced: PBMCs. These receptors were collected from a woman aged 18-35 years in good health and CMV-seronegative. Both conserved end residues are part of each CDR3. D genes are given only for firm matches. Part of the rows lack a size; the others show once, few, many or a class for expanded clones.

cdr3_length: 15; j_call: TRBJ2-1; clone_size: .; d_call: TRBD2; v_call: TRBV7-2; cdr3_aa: CASSLVAGVQNEQFF; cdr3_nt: TGTGCCAGCAGCTTAGTAGCGGGAGTTCAAAATGAGCAGTTCTTC
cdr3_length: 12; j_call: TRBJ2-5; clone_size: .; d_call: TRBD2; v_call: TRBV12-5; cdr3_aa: CARRISGIGKYF; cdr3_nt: TGTGCCCGACGGATTAGCGGGATCGGGAAGTACTTC
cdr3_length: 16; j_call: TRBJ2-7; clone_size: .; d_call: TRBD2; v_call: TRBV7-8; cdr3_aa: CASSLARLAATYEQYF; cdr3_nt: TGTGCCAGCAGCTTAGCTAGACTAGCGGCCACCTACGAGCAGTACTTC
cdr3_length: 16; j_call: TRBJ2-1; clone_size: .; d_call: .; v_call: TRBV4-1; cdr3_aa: CASSHFSGRSINEQFF; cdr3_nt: TGCGCCAGCAGCCACTTCTCGGGGAGATCTATTAATGAGCAGTTCTTC
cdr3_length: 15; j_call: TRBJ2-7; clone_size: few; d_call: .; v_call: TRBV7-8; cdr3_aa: CASSPMAGRRREQYF; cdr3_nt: TGTGCCAGCAGCCCGATGGCAGGGCGTCGGCGCGAGCAGTACTTC
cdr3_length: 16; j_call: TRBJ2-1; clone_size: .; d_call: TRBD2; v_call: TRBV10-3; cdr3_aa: CAISEPRGAEGDEQFF; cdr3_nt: TGTGCCATCAGTGAGCCGCGGGGGGCGGAAGGGGATGAGCAGTTCTTC
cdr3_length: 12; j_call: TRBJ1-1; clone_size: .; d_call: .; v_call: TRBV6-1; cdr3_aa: CASSEWETEAFF; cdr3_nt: TGTGCCAGCAGTGAATGGGAGACTGAAGCTTTCTTT
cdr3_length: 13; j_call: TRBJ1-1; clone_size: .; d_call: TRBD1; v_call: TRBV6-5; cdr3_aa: CASSYYKGAGAFF; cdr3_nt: TGTGCCAGCAGTTACTACAAGGGGGCTGGGGCTTTCTTT
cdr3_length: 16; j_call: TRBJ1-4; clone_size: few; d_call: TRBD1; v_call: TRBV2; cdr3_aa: CASSDQDRASGEKLFF; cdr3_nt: TGTGCCAGCAGCGACCAGGACAGGGCGAGTGGGGAAAAACTGTTTTTT
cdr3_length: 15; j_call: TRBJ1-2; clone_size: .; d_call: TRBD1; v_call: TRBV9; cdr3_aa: CASSVGGQGAYGYTF; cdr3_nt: TGTGCCAGCAGCGTAGGAGGACAGGGGGCCTATGGCTACACCTTC
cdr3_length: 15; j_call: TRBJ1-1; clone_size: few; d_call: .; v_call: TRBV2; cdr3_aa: CASSDYRVEDTEAFF; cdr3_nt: TGTGCCAGCAGTGATTACAGGGTTGAGGACACTGAAGCTTTCTTT
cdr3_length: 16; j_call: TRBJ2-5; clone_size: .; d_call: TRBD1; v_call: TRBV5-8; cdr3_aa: CASSRGQGSIQETQYF; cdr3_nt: TGTGCCAGCAGCCGTGGACAGGGTAGTATCCAAGAGACCCAGTACTTC
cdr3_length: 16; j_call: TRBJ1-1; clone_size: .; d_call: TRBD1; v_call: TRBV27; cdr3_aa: CASSTRDRGQNTEAFF; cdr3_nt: TGTGCCAGCAGTACCCGGGACAGGGGCCAGAACACTGAAGCTTTCTTT
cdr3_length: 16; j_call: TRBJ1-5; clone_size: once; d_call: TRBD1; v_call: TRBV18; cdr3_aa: CASSRGTGNLNQPQHF; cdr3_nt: TGTGCCAGCTCACGAGGGACAGGGAATTTGAATCAGCCCCAGCATTTT
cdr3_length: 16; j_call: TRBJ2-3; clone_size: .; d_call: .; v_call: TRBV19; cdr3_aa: CASSIKPGESTDTQYF; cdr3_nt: TGTGCCAGTAGTATAAAGCCGGGAGAAAGCACAGATACGCAGTATTTT
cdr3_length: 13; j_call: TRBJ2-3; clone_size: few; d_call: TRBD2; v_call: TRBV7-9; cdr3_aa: CASSLAGGNTQYF; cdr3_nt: TGTGCCAGCAGCTTAGCGGGGGGGAATACGCAGTATTTT
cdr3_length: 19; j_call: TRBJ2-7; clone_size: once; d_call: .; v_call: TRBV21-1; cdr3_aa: CASSKAPGGPSGSRGEQYF; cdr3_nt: TGTGCCAGCAGCAAAGCTCCCGGAGGGCCTAGCGGGAGCCGTGGTGAGCAGTACTTC
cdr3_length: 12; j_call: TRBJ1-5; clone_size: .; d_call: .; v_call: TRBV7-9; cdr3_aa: CSSSRGGQPQHF; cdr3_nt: TGTTCCAGCAGTAGGGGGGGCCAGCCCCAGCATTTT
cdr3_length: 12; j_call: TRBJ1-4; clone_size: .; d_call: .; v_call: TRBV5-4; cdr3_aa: CASGLFGEKLFF; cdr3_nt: TGTGCCAGCGGGCTCTTTGGGGAAAAACTGTTTTTT
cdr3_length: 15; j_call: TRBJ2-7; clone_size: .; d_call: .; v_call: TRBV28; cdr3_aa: CASSIGHPSSYEQYF; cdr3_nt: TGTGCCAGCAGTATAGGACACCCGAGCTCCTACGAGCAGTACTTC
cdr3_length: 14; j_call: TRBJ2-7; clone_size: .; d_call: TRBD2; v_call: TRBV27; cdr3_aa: CASSLLAGIYEQYF; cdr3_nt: TGTGCCAGCAGTTTACTAGCGGGAATCTACGAGCAGTACTTC
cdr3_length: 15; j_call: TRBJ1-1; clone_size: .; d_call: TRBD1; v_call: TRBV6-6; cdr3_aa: CASSYSTGFVTEAFF; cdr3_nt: TGTGCCAGCAGTTACTCGACAGGGTTTGTCACTGAAGCTTTCTTT
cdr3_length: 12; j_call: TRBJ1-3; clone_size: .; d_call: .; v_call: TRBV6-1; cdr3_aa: CASVYSGNTIYF; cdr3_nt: TGTGCCAGCGTTTACTCTGGAAACACCATATATTTT
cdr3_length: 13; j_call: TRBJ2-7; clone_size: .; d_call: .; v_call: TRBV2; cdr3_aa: CASNDRYDYEQYF; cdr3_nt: TGTGCCAGTAACGACAGGTACGACTACGAGCAGTACTTC
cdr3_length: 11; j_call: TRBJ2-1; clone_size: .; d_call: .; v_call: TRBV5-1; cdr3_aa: CASRSGYEQFF; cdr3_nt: TGCGCCAGCCGGAGTGGCTATGAGCAGTTCTTC
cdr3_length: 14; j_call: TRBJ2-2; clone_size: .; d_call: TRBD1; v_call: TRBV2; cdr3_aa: CASTRQGMTGELFF; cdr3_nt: TGTGCCAGCACTAGACAGGGTATGACCGGGGAGCTGTTTTTT
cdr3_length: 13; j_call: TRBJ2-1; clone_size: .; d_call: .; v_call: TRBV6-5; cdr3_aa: CASSLGQYNEQFF; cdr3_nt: TGTGCCAGCAGCCTCGGACAGTACAATGAGCAGTTCTTC
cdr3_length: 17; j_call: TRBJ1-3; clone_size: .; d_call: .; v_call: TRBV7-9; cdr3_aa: CASSLFLFGGSGNTIYF; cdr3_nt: TGTGCCAGCAGCTTATTCCTCTTTGGGGGCTCCGGAAACACCATATATTTT
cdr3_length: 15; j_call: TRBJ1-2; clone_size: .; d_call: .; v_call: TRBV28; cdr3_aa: CASSPPGVGRYGYTF; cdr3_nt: TGTGCCAGCAGCCCCCCGGGGGTCGGACGCTATGGCTACACCTTC
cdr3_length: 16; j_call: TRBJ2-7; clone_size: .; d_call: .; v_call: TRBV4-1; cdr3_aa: CASSQDLGEDGYEQYF; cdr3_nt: TGCGCCAGCAGCCAAGATTTAGGGGAGGATGGTTACGAGCAGTACTTC
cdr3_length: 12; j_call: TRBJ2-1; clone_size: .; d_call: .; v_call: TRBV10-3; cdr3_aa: CAIGHSQTEQFF; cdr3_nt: TGTGCCATCGGTCATAGTCAAACTGAGCAGTTCTTC
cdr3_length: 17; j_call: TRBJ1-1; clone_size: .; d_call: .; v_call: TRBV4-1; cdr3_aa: CASSLTTAGAMNTEAFF; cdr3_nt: TGCGCCAGCAGCCTGACGACAGCGGGGGCGATGAACACTGAAGCTTTCTTT
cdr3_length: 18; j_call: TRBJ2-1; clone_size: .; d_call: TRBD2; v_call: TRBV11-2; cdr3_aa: CASSLTSGSLGYTNEQFF; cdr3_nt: TGTGCCAGCAGCTTAACTAGCGGGAGTTTGGGGTACACGAATGAGCAGTTCTTC
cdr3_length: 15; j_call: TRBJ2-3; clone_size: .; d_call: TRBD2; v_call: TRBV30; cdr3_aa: CAWSLPGLALGTQYF; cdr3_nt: TGTGCCTGGAGTTTACCGGGACTAGCGCTTGGTACGCAGTATTTT
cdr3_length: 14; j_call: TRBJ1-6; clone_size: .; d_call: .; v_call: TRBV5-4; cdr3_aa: CASSSEARNSPLHF; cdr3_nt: TGTGCCAGCAGCTCGGAGGCAAGGAATTCACCCCTCCACTTT
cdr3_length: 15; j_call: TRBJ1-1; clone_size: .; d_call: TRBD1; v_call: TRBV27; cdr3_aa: CASSPGQGWNTEAFF; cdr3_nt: TGTGCCAGCAGTCCCGGACAGGGGTGGAACACTGAAGCTTTCTTT
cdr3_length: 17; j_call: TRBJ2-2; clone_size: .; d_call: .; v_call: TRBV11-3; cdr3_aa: CASSSGQGTSGAGELFF; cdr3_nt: TGTGCCAGCAGCTCGGGACAGGGTACTAGCGGCGCCGGGGAGCTGTTTTTT
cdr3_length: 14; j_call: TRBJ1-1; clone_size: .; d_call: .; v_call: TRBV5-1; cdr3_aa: CASSFPGANTEAFF; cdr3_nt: TGCGCCAGCAGCTTCCCGGGAGCGAACACTGAAGCTTTCTTT
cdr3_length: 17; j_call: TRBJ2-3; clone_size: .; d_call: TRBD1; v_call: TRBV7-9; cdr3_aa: CASSLGRTGQGTDTQYF; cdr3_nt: TGTGCCAGCAGCTTAGGAAGGACAGGGCAAGGGACAGATACGCAGTATTTT
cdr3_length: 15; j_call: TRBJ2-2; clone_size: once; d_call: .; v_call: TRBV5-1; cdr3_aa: CASSLDTGRIGELFF; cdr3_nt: TGCGCCAGCAGCTTGGATACAGGGCGGATCGGGGAGCTGTTTTTT
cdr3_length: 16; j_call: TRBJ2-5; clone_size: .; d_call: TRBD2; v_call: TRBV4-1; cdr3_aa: CASSQGRLADQETQYF; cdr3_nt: TGCGCCAGCAGCCAAGGTAGGCTAGCGGACCAAGAGACCCAGTACTTC
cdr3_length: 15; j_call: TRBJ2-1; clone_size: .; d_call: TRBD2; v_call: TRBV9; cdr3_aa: CASSVDPGGYNEQFF; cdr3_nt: TGTGCCAGCAGCGTAGATCCGGGAGGGTACAATGAGCAGTTCTTC
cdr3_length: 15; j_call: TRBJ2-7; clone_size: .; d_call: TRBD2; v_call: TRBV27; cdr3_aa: CANARSSGRAYEQYF; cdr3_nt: TGTGCCAACGCAAGATCTAGCGGGAGGGCTTACGAGCAGTACTTC
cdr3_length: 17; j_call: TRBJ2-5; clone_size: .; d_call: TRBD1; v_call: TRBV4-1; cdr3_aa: CASSQDSGDRLRETQYF; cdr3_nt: TGCGCCAGCAGCCAAGACTCTGGGGACAGGCTGCGTGAGACCCAGTACTTC
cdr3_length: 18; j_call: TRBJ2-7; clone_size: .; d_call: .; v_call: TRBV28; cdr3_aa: CASSLLGTGWEGSYEQYF; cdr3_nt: TGTGCCAGCAGTTTACTTGGGACAGGTTGGGAGGGGAGCTACGAGCAGTACTTC
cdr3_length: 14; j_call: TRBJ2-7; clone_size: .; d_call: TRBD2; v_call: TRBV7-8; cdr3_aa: CASSLRTSGYEQYF; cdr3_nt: TGTGCCAGCAGCTTACGGACTAGCGGTTACGAGCAGTACTTC
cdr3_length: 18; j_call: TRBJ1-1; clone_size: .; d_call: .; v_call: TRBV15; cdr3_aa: CATSRDNDRGRGRGEAFF; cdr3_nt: TGTGCCACCAGCAGAGACAACGACCGGGGCAGGGGCCGGGGTGAAGCTTTCTTT
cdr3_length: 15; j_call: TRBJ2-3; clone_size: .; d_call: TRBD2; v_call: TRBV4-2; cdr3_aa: CASSQDGREADTQYF; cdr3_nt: TGTGCCAGCAGCCAAGATGGGCGGGAGGCGGATACGCAGTATTTT
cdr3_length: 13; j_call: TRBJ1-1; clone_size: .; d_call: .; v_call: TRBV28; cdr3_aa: CASRPLLRLVAFF; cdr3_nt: TGTGCCAGCAGACCTTTACTTCGCCTGGTGGCTTTCTTT
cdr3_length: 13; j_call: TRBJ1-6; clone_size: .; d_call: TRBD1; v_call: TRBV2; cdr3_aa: CASRDSRGSPLHF; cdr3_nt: TGTGCCAGTCGGGACAGTCGCGGCTCACCCCTCCACTTT
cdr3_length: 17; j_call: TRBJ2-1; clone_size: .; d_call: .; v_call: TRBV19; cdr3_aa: CASSQRWAGASYNEQFF; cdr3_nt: TGTGCCAGCTCACAGAGATGGGCGGGGGCCTCCTACAATGAGCAGTTCTTC
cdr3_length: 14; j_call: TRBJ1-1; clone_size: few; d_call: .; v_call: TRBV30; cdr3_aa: CAWGGGLVGTEAFF; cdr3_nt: TGTGCCTGGGGCGGGGGCCTCGTGGGCACTGAAGCTTTCTTT
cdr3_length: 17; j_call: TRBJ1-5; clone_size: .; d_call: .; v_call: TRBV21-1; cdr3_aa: CASSKAQGAELRQPQHF; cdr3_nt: TGTGCCAGCAGCAAAGCGCAAGGGGCTGAACTTAGGCAGCCCCAGCATTTT
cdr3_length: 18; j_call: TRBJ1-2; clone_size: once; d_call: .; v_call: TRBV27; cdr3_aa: CASSLRPRQVSANYGYTF; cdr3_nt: TGTGCCAGCAGTTTAAGGCCGAGACAGGTTTCAGCTAACTATGGCTACACCTTC
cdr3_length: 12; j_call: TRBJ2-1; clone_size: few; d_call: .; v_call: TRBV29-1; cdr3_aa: CSVTGTYNEQFF; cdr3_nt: TGCAGCGTAACCGGGACTTACAATGAGCAGTTCTTC
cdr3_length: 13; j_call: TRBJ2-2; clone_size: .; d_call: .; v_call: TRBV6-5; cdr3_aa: CASSSRVTGELFF; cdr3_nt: TGTGCCAGCAGTTCCAGGGTCACCGGGGAGCTGTTTTTT
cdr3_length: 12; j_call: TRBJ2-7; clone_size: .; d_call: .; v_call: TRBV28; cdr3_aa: CASRSGAFEEYF; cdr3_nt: TGTGCCAGCAGGTCGGGAGCTTTCGAGGAGTACTTC